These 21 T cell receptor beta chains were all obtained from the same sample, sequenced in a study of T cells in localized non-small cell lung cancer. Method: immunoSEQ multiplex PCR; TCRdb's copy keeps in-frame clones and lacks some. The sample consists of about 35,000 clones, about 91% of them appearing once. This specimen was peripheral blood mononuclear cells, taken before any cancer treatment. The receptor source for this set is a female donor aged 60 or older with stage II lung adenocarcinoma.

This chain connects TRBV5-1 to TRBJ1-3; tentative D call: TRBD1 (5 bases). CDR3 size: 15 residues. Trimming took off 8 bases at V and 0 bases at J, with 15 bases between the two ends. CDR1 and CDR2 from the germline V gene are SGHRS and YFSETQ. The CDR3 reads CARDSRYDSGNTIYF. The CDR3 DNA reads TGCGCCAGAGACAGCCGATACGACTCTGGAAACACCATATATTTT.

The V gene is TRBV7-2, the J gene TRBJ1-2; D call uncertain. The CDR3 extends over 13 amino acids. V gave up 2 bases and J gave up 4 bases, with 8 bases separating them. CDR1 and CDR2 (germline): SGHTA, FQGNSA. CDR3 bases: TGTGCCAGCAGCTTACCGGCCCTCTATGGCTACACCTTC. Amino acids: CASSLPALYGYTF.

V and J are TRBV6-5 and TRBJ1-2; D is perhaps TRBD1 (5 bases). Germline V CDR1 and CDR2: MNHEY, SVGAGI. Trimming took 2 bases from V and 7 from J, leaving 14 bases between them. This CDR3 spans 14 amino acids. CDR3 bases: TGTGCCAGCAGTTACGGGGGACGGAATTCTGGCTACACCTTC. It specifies CASSYGGRNSGYTF.

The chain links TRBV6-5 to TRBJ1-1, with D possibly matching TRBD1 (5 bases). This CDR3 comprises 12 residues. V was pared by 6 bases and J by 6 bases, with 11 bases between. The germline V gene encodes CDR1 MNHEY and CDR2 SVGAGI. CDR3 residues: CASSRDVAEAFF. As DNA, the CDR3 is TGTGCCAGCAGCCGGGACGTAGCTGAAGCTTTCTTT.

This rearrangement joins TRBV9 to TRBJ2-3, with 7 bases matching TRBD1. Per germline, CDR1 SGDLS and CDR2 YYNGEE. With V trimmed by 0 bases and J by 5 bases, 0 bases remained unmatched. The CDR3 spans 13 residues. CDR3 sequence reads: CASSVGTGDTQYF. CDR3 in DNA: TGTGCCAGCAGCGTAGGGACAGGAGATACGCAGTATTTT. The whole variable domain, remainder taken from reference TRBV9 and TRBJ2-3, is DSGVTQTPKHLITATGQRVTLRCSPRSGDLSVYWYQQSLDQGLQFLIQYYNGEERAKGNILERFSAQQFPDLHSELNLSSLELGDSALYFCASSVGTGDTQYFGPGTRLTVL.

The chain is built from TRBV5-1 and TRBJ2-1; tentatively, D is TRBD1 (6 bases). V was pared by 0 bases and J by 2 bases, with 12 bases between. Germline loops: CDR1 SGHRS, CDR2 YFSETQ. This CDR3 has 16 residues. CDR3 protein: CASSLVVAGAYNEQFF. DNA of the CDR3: TGCGCCAGCAGCTTGGTGGTGGCAGGGGCCTACAATGAGCAGTTCTTC.

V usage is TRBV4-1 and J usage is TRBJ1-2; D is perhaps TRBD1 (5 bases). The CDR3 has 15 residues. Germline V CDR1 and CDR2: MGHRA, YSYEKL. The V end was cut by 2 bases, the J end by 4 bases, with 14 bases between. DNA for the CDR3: TGCGCCAGCAGCCAAATTCTAGAGGGGACCTATGGCTACACCTTC. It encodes CASSQILEGTYGYTF.

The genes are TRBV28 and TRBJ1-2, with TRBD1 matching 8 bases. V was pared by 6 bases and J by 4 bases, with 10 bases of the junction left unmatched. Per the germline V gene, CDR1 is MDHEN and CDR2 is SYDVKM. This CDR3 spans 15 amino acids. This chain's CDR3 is CASRTHDRGGYGYTF. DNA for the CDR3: TGTGCCAGCAGGACCCACGACAGGGGCGGCTATGGCTACACCTTC.

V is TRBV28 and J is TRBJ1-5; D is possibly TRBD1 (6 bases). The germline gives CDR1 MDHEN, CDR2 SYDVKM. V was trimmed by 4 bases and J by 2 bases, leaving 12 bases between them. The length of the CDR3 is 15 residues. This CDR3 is CASSYRARGNQPQHF. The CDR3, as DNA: TGTGCCAGCAGTTACAGGGCCCGGGGCAATCAGCCCCAGCATTTT.

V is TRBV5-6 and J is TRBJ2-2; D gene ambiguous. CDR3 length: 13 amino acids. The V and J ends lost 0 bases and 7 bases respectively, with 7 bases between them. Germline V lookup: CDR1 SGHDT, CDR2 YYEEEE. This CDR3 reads CASSLAVYGELFF. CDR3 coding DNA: TGTGCCAGCAGCTTGGCCGTGTACGGGGAGCTGTTTTTT. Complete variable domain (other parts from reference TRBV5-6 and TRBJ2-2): DAGVTQSPTHLIKTRGQQVTLRCSPKSGHDTVSWYQQALGQGPQFIFQYYEEEERQRGNFPDRFSGHQFPNYSSELNVNALLLGDSALYLCASSLAVYGELFFGEGSRLTVL.

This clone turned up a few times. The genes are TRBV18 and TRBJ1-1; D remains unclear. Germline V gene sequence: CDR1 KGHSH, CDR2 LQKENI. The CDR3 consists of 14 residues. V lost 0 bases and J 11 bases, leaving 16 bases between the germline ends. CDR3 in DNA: TGTGCCAGCTCACCACCCTCCGGGCAGATGAGGGCTTTCTTT. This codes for CASSPPSGQMRAFF.

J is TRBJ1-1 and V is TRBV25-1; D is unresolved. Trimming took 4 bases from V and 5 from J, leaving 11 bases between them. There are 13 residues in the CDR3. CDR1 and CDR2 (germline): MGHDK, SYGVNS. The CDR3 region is CASSGVGRTEAFF. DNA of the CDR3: TGTGCCAGCAGTGGGGTCGGACGAACTGAAGCTTTCTTT. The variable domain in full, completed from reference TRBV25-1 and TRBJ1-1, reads EADIYQTPRYLVIGTGKKITLECSQTMGHDKMYWYQQDPGMELHLIHYSYGVNSTEKGDLSSESTVSRIRTEHFPLTLESARPSHTSQYLCASSGVGRTEAFFGQGTRLTVV.

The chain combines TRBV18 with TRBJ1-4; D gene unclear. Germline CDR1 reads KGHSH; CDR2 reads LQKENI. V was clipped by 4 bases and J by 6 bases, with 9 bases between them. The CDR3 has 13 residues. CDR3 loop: CASSQQTDEKLFF. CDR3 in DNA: TGTGCCAGCTCACAACAGACCGATGAAAAACTGTTTTTT. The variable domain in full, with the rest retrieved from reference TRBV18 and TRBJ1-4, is NAGVMQNPRHLVRRRGQEARLRCSPMKGHSHVYWYRQLPEEGLKFMVYLQKENIIDESGMPKERFSAEFPKEGPSILRIQQVVRGDSAAYFCASSQQTDEKLFFGSGTQLSVL.

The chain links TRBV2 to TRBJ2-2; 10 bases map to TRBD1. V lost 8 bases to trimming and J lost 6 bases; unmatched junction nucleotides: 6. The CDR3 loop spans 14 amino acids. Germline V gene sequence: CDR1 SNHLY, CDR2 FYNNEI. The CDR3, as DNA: TGTGCCAGCGGAAGACAGGGGGCGGCCGGGGAGCTGTTTTTT. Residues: CASGRQGAAGELFF.

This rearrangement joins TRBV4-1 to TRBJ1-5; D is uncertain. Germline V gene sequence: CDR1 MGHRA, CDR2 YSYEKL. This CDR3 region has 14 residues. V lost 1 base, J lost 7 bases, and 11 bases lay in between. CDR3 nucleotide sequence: TGCGCCAGCAGCCAAGGTCGGGGTGGCCAGCCCCAGCATTTT. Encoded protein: CASSQGRGGQPQHF.

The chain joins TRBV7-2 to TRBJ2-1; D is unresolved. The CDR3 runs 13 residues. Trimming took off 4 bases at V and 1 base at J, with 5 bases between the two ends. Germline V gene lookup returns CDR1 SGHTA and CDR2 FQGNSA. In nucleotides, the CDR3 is TGTGCCAGCAGCTCCTGGTCCTACAATGAGCAGTTCTTC. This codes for CASSSWSYNEQFF.

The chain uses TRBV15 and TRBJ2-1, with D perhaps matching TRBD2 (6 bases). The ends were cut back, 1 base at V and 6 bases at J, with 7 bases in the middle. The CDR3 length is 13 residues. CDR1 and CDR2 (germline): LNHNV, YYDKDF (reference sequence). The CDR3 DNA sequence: TGTGCCACCAGCAGAGCGGGACTCAATGAGCAGTTCTTC. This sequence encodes CATSRAGLNEQFF.

The CDR3 region has the DNA TGTGCCAGCAGCCCGGGACAGGGCGACACCGGGGAGCTGTTTTTT. The encoded protein is CASSPGQGDTGELFF. The chain employs TRBV13 and TRBJ2-2; the match to TRBD1 covers 9 bases. After removal of 5 bases from V and 3 bases from J, the junction contained 4 bases not matched to a gene. The germline V gene has CDR1 PRHDT and CDR2 FYEKMQ (reference sequence). This CDR3 spans 15 amino acids.

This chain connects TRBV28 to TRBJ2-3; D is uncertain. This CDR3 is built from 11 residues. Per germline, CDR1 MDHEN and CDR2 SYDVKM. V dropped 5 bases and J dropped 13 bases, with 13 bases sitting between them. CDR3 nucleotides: TGTGCCAGCAGTCTCCGGACGTCGAAGTATTTT. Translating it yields CASSLRTSKYF. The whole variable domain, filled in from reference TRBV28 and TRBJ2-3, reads DVKVTQSSRYLVKRTGEKVFLECVQDMDHENMFWYRQDPGLGLRLIYFSYDVKMKEKGDIPEGYSVSREKKERFSLILESASTNQTSMYLCASSLRTSKYFGPGTRLTVL.

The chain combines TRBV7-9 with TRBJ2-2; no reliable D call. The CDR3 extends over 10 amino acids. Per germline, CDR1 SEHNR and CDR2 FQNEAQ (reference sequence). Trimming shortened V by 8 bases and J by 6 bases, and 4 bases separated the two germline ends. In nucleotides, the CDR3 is TGTGCCAGCCTTCCCGGGGAGCTGTTTTTT. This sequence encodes CASLPGELFF.

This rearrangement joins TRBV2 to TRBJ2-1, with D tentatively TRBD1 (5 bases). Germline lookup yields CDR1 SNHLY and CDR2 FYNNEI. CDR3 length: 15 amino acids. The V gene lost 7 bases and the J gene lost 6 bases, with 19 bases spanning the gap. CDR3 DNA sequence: TGTGCCAGCACCTCTGACAGACTCTCAAGCAATGAGCAGTTCTTC. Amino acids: CASTSDRLSSNEQFF.